These T cell receptor beta chains were read from a single sample in a study of regulatory T cells in long-lasting Graves disease. TCRdb processed the multiplex PCR reads anew with MiXCR; each CDR3 protein has one entry. The data hold 500,000 or so distinct CDR3 sequences, with roughly a sixth observed a single time. These data also formed part of another study, on T cells in Graves' hyperthyroidism and ophthalmopathy.

The material was peripheral blood mononuclear cells (PBMCs), obtained at new diagnosis, from a patient treated with antithyroid drugs. These receptors came from a woman aged 35-60 years with Graves disease. CDR3s include the opening cysteine and the closing phenylalanine or tryptophan. A D gene is named only where the DNA matches it firmly. Rows may omit the clone size; those that give it use once, few, many or a size class.

many	TRBV11-3	.	TRBJ1-3	CASSFVSEGNTIYF	TGTGCCAGCAGCTTTGTCTCAGAGGGAAACACCATATATTTT
.	TRBV7-8	.	TRBJ2-1	CASSLSDYLLSYNEQFF	TGTGCCAGCAGCTTAAGTGACTACCTTCTCTCCTACAATGAGCAGTTCTTC
.	TRBV5-8	TRBD2	TRBJ2-7	CASSLWDYTYEQYF	TGTGCCAGCAGCCTGTGGGACTACACTTACGAGCAGTACTTC
many	TRBV6-2/TRBV6-3	TRBD2	TRBJ2-7	CASRGGGLAYEQYF	TGTGCCAGCAGGGGGGGGGGGTTGGCCTACGAGCAGTACTTC
many	TRBV29-1	.	TRBJ2-1	CSVEGTDYNEQFF	TGCAGCGTTGAAGGGACAGATTACAATGAGCAGTTCTTC
few	TRBV7-8	.	TRBJ1-1	CASSASVGRRTEAFF	TGTGCCAGCAGCGCAAGCGTGGGGCGAAGAACTGAAGCTTTCTTT
.	TRBV5-5	TRBD2	TRBJ2-5	CARVHVGGAVETQYF	TGTGCCAGAGTTCACGTCGGGGGGGCTGTAGAGACCCAGTACTTC
.	TRBV11-1	.	TRBJ1-1	CASSLGGGWPGDTEAFF	TGTGCCAGCAGCTTGGGGGGGGGTTGGCCAGGCGACACTGAAGCTTTCTTT
.	TRBV4-1	TRBD1	TRBJ2-5	CASTGGQGARETQYF	TGCGCCAGCACCGGGGGACAGGGGGCGCGGGAGACCCAGTACTTC
.	TRBV5-1	TRBD2	TRBJ2-2	CASSLDGLAGGPHTGELFF	TGCGCCAGCAGCCTCGACGGACTAGCGGGGGGACCACACACCGGGGAGCTGTTTTTT
few	TRBV7-9	TRBD1	TRBJ1-1	CASSFNRGPMNTEAFF	TGTGCCAGCAGCTTTAACAGGGGGCCCATGAACACTGAAGCTTTCTTT
.	TRBV30	TRBD1	TRBJ1-1	CAWITRTGAFF	TGTGCCTGGATTACGAGGACAGGGGCTTTCTTT
many	TRBV20-1	.	TRBJ1-1	CSAMIDPLPEAFF	TGCAGTGCTATGATCGACCCCCTCCCTGAAGCTTTCTTT
many	TRBV7-3	TRBD2	TRBJ2-3	CASSSLAGGPDTQYF	TGTGCCAGCAGTTCCCTAGCGGGGGGGCCCGATACGCAGTATTTT
.	TRBV18	.	TRBJ1-2	CASSPEQTHGYTF	TGTGCCAGCTCACCAGAACAAACCCATGGCTACACCTTC
.	TRBV5-4	TRBD1	TRBJ2-1	CASSLPGQNYNEQFF	TGTGCCAGCAGCCTCCCGGGACAGAATTACAATGAGCAGTTCTTC
many	TRBV28	.	TRBJ1-3	CASSLTAPTNTIYF	TGTGCCAGCAGTTTGACGGCTCCTACTAACACCATATATTTT
.	TRBV6-2/TRBV6-3	.	TRBJ1-3	CASALQGPSGNTIYF	TGTGCCAGCGCCCTACAGGGACCCTCTGGAAACACCATATATTTT
many	TRBV2	.	TRBJ2-3	CASSQGPFGGTDTQYF	TGTGCCAGCAGCCAAGGGCCTTTCGGGGGCACAGATACGCAGTATTTT
.	TRBV6-2/TRBV6-3	.	TRBJ1-5	CASTPGVYGSNQPQHF	TGTGCCAGCACCCCAGGGGTTTATGGGAGCAATCAGCCCCAGCATTTT
many	TRBV6-2/TRBV6-3	.	TRBJ2-1	CASSYSPGTEQFF	TGTGCCAGCAGTTACTCTCCCGGGACAGAGCAGTTCTTC
many	TRBV12-3/TRBV12-4	TRBD1	TRBJ2-5	CASITGGFKETQYF	TGTGCCAGCATTACAGGGGGCTTCAAGGAGACCCAGTACTTC
many	TRBV13	TRBD2	TRBJ2-1	CATKRGERHEQFF	TGTGCCACCAAGCGGGGGGAACGGCATGAGCAGTTCTTC
.	TRBV27	TRBD1	TRBJ1-2	CASSSVQEGSRGVGYTF	TGTGCCAGCAGTTCGGTGCAGGAGGGGAGCAGGGGGGTTGGCTACACCTTC
many	TRBV12-3/TRBV12-4	.	TRBJ1-3	CATPSQGDRNTIYF	TGTGCCACCCCTTCGCAGGGAGACCGAAACACCATATATTTT
.	TRBV6-1	.	TRBJ1-5	CASAAGWGAGQPQHF	TGTGCCAGCGCAGCGGGGTGGGGGGCTGGTCAGCCCCAGCATTTT
many	TRBV6-1	.	TRBJ2-1	CASSAPATNDEQFF	TGTGCCAGCAGCGCCCCCGCTACAAATGATGAGCAGTTCTTC
.	TRBV7-3	.	TRBJ2-7	CASSLSQGGEQYF	TGTGCCAGCAGCTTATCTCAGGGGGGGGAGCAGTACTTC
few	TRBV19	TRBD1	TRBJ1-1	CASSTGQAPTEAFF	TGTGCCAGTAGTACGGGACAGGCACCCACTGAAGCTTTCTTT
.	TRBV5-1	.	TRBJ1-4	CASSPEVSNEKLFF	TGCGCCAGCAGCCCTGAAGTGTCTAATGAAAAACTGTTTTTT
.	TRBV20-1	.	TRBJ1-3	CSALGRGDTIYF	TGCAGTGCCCTGGGGAGGGGTGACACCATATATTTT
many	TRBV11-1	.	TRBJ2-1	CASRVQAGYNEQFF	TGTGCCTCCAGAGTACAGGCGGGATACAATGAGCAGTTCTTC
many	TRBV2	.	TRBJ2-5	CASSDVEGLAQYF	TGTGCCAGCAGTGATGTGGAGGGGTTAGCCCAGTACTTC
.	TRBV6-4	TRBD1	TRBJ1-2	CASSEGQGAWGYTF	TGTGCCAGCAGTGAAGGACAGGGGGCATGGGGCTACACCTTC
many	TRBV2	.	TRBJ2-1	CASSTDGGSYNEQFF	TGTGCCAGCAGCACGGACGGGGGCTCCTACAATGAGCAGTTCTTC
many	TRBV6-1	.	TRBJ2-5	CASSESTPVTNWGTQYF	TGTGCCAGCAGTGAATCTACACCCGTGACAAATTGGGGAACCCAGTACTTC
many	TRBV11-2	.	TRBJ2-1	CASSLGVGEQFF	TGTGCCAGCAGCTTAGGTGTGGGTGAGCAGTTCTTC
few	TRBV6-1	.	TRBJ1-1	CASSVVQTNTEAFF	TGTGCCAGCAGTGTTGTTCAGACAAACACTGAAGCTTTCTTT
few	TRBV12-3/TRBV12-4	.	TRBJ1-2	CASSLDTGSKGGYTF	TGTGCCAGCAGTTTAGATACAGGGTCAAAGGGGGGCTACACCTTC
few	TRBV18	TRBD1	TRBJ2-6	CASSPGQGAGANVLTF	TGTGCCAGCTCACCAGGGCAGGGGGCTGGGGCCAACGTCCTGACTTTC
many	TRBV20-1	.	TRBJ1-5	CSARGSNQPQHF	TGCAGTGCTAGAGGTAGCAATCAGCCCCAGCATTTT
few	TRBV12-3/TRBV12-4	.	TRBJ1-5	CASSFYGQPQHF	TGTGCCAGCAGTTTTTACGGACAGCCCCAGCATTTT
few	TRBV2	.	TRBJ1-5	CASSPPGHQTDQPQHF	TGTGCCAGCAGCCCCCCGGGACACCAAACTGATCAGCCCCAGCATTTT
.	TRBV11-2	.	TRBJ2-1	CASSPTSRYNEQFF	TGTGCCAGCAGCCCCACTAGCCGATACAATGAGCAGTTCTTC
few	TRBV9	TRBD2	TRBJ2-3	CASSVPTSGGTDTQYF	TGTGCCAGCAGCGTCCCGACTAGCGGGGGGACAGATACGCAGTATTTT
many	TRBV28	TRBD1	TRBJ2-7	CASRGTGHNEQYF	TGTGCCAGCAGGGGGACAGGGCATAACGAGCAGTACTTC
many	TRBV20-1	TRBD1	TRBJ1-1	CSAPRDRGGEAFF	TGCAGTGCCCCGAGGGACAGGGGAGGTGAAGCTTTCTTT
many	TRBV18	.	TRBJ2-3	CASSLDRYTDTQYF	TGTGCCAGCTCACTTGACAGGTACACAGATACGCAGTATTTT
.	TRBV19	.	TRBJ1-5	CASSISRAWQPQHF	TGTGCCAGTAGTATTAGCAGGGCTTGGCAGCCCCAGCATTTT
.	TRBV30	.	TRBJ2-3	CAWDQGYGTDTRYF	TGTGCCTGGGACCAGGGTTATGGAACAGATACGCGGTATTTT
.	TRBV19	.	TRBJ1-1	CASSMLRNTEAFF	TGTGCCAGTAGTATGTTGAGGAACACTGAAGCTTTCTTT
many	TRBV20-1	.	TRBJ2-5	CSARDGWTQYF	TGCAGTGCTAGAGATGGGTGGACCCAGTACTTC
many	TRBV4-1	.	TRBJ1-1	CASSPLSPMNTEAFF	TGCGCCAGCAGCCCTTTATCCCCCATGAACACTGAAGCTTTCTTT